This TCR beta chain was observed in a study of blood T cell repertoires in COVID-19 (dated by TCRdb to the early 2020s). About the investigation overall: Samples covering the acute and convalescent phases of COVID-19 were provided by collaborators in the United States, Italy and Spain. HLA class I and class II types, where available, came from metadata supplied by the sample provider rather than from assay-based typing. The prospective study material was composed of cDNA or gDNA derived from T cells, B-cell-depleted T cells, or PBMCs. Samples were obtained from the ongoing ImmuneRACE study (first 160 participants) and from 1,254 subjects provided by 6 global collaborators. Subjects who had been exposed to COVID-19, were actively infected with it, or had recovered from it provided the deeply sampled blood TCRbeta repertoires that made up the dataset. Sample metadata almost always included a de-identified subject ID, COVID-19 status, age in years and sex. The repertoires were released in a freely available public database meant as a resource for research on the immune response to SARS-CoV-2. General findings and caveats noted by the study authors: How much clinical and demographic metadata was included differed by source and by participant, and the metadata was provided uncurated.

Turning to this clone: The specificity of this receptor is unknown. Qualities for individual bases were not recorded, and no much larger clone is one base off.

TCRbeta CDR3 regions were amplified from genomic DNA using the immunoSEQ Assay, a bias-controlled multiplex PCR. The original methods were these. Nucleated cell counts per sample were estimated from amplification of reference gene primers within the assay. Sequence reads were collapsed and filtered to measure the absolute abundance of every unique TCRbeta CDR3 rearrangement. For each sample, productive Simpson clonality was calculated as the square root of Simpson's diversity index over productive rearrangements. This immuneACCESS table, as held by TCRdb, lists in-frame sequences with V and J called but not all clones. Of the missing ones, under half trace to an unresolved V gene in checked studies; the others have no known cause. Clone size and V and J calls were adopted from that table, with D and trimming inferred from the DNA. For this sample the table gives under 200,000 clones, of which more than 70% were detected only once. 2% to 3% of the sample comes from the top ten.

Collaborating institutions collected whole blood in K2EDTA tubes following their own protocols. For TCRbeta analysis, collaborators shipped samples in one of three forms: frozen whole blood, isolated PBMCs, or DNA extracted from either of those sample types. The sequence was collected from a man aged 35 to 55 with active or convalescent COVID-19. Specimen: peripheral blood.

This receptor has the CDR3 CASSSRDRGDIQYF. The bases are TGTGCCAGCAGCTCCCGGGACAGGGGTGACATTCAGTACTTC. The chain employs TRBV11-2 and TRBJ2-4, and 10 junctional nucleotides match TRBD1. Ends trimmed: V by 4 bases, J by 8 bases; bases unmatched to a gene: 5. The CDR3 spans 14 residues, from the cysteine through the phenylalanine. The CDR3 DNA has 42 bases and is translated from base 1. The germline V gene yields SGHAT for CDR1 and FQNNGV for CDR2.